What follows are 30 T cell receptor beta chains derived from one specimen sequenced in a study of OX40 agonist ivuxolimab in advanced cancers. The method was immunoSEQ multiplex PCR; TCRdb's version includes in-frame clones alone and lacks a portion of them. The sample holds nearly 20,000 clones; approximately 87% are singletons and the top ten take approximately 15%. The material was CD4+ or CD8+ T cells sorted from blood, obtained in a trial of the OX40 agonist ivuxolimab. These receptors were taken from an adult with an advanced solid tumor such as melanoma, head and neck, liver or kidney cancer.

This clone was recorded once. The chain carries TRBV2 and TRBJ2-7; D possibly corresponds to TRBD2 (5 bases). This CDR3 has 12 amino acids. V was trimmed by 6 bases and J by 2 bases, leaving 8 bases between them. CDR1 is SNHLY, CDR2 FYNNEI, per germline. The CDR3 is CASRRDTYEQYF. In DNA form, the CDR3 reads TGTGCCAGCAGGAGGGATACCTACGAGCAGTACTTC.

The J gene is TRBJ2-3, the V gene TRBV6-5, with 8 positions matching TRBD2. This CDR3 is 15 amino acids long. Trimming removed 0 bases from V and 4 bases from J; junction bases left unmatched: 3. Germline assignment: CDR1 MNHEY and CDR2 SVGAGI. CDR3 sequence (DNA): TGTGCCAGCAGTTACTCCATCGGGGGGGCAGATACGCAGTATTTT. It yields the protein CASSYSIGGADTQYF.

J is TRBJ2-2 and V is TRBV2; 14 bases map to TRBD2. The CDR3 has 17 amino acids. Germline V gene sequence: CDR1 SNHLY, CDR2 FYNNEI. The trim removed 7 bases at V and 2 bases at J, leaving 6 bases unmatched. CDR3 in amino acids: CASTRTSGGINTGELFF. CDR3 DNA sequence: TGTGCCAGCACCCGGACTAGCGGGGGGATCAACACCGGGGAGCTGTTTTTT.

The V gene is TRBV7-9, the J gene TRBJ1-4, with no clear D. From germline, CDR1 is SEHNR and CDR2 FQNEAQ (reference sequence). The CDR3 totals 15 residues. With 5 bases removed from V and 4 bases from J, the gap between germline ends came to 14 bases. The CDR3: CASSPRLADNEKLFF. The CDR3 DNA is TGTGCCAGCAGCCCCCGGCTGGCAGATAATGAAAAACTGTTTTTT. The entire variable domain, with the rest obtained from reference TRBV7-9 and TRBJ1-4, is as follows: DTGVSQNPRHKITKRGQNVTFRCDPISEHNRLYWYRQTLGQGPEFLTYFQNEAQLEKSRLLSDRFSAERPKGSFSTLEIQRTEQGDSAMYLCASSPRLADNEKLFFGSGTQLSVL.

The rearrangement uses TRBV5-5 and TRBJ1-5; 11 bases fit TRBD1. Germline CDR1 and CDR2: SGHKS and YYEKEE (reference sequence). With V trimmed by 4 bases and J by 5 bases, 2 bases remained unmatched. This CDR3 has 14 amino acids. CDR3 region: CASSQGQGDQPQHF. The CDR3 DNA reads TGTGCCAGCAGCCAGGGACAGGGGGATCAGCCCCAGCATTTT. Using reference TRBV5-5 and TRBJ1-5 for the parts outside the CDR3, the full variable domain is DAGVTQSPTHLIKTRGQQVTLRCSPISGHKSVSWYQQVLGQGPQFIFQYYEKEERGRGNFPDRFSARQFPNYSSELNVNALLLGDSALYLCASSQGQGDQPQHFGDGTRLSIL.

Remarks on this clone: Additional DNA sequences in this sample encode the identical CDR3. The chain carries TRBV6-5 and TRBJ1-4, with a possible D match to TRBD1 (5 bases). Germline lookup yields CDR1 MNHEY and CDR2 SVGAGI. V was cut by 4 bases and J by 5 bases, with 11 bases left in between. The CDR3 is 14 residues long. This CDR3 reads CASSSGTVNEKLFF. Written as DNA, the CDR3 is TGTGCCAGCAGTTCCGGGACGGTGAATGAAAAACTGTTTTTT.

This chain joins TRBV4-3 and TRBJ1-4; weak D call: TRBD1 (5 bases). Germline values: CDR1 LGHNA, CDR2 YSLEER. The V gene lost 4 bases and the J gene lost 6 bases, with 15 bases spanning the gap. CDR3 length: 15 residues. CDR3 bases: TGCGCCAGCAGCCCCGACAACCGGGACGATGAAAAACTGTTTTTT. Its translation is CASSPDNRDDEKLFF.

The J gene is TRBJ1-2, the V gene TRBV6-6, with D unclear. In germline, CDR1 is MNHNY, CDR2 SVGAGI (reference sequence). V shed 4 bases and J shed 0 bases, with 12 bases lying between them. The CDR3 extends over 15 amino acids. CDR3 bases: TGTGCCAGCAGTTTGGCAGATCTTTCTAACTATGGCTACACCTTC. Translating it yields CASSLADLSNYGYTF.

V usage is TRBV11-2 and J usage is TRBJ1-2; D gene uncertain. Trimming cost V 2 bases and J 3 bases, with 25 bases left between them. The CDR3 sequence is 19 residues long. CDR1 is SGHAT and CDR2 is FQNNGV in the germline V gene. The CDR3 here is CASSLSSSRNRGGHYGYTF. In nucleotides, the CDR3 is TGTGCCAGCAGCTTATCTTCAAGTCGAAATCGGGGAGGTCACTATGGCTACACCTTC.

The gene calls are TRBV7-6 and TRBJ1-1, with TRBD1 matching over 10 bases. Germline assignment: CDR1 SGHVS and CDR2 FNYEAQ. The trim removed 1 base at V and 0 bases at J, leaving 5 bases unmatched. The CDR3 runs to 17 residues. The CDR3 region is CASSLEGTGVVNTEAFF. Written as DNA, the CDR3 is TGTGCCAGCAGCTTAGAAGGGACAGGGGTGGTGAACACTGAAGCTTTCTTT.

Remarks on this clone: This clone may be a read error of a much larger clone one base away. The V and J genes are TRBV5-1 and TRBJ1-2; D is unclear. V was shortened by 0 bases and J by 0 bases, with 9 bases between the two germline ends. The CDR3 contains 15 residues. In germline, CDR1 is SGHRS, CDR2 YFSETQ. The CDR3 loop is CASSLDSYSNYGYTF. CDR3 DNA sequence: TGCGCCAGCAGCTTGGACAGTTACTCTAACTATGGCTACACCTTC.

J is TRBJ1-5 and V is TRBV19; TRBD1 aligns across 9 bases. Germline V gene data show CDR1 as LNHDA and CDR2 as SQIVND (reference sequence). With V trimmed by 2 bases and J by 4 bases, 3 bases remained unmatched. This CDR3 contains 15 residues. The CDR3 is CASSIRGTGNQPQHF. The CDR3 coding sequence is TGTGCCAGTAGTATAAGGGGGACAGGGAATCAGCCCCAGCATTTT.

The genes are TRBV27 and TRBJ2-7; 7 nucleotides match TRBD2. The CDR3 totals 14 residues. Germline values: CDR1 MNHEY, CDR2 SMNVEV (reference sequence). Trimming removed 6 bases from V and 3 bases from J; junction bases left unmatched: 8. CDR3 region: CASRNTLANYEQYF. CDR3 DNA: TGTGCCAGCAGAAACACACTAGCGAACTACGAGCAGTACTTC.

CDR3 sequence: CASSFSGLRSYNSPLHF. The DNA of the CDR3 is TGTGCCAGCAGCTTTTCGGGCCTCCGCTCCTATAATTCACCCCTCCACTTT. The chain is built from TRBV11-2 and TRBJ1-6; D is uncertain. CDR3 length equals 17 residues. CDR1 and CDR2 from the germline V gene are SGHAT and FQNNGV. The V end lost 3 bases, the J end lost 0 bases, and 12 bases lay between the germline ends.

In DNA, the CDR3 is TGTGCCAGCAGTCCTATTGGACTAGCGGGGGGGAATGAGCAGTTCTTC. Protein: CASSPIGLAGGNEQFF. The chain has TRBV2 and TRBJ2-1; 15 bases map to TRBD2. Trimming at V came to 5 bases and at J to 7 bases, leaving 6 bases not matched to a gene. The CDR3 is made up of 16 amino acids. Germline CDR1 SNHLY, CDR2 FYNNEI.

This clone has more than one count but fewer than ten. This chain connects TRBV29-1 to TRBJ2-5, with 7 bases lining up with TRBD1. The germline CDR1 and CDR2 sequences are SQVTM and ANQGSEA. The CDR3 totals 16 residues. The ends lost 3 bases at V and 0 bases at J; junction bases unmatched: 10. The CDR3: CSVDPRNRGNQETQYF. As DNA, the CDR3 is TGCAGCGTTGATCCACGGAACAGGGGTAACCAAGAGACCCAGTACTTC. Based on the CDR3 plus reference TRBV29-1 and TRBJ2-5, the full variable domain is SAVISQKPSRDICQRGTSLTIQCQVDSQVTMMFWYRQQPGQSLTLIATANQGSEATYESGFVIDKFPISRPNLTFSTLTVSNMSPEDSSIYLCSVDPRNRGNQETQYFGPGTRLLVL.

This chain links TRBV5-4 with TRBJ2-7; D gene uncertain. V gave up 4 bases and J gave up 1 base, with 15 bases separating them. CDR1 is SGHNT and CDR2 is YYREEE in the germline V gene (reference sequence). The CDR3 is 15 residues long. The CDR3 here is CASSPRSGLSYEQYF. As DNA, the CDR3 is TGTGCCAGCAGCCCCCGGTCGGGCCTGTCCTACGAGCAGTACTTC.

CDR3: CASSPRTGSNEKLFF. Here the CDR3 DNA reads TGTGCCAGCAGCCCCCGGACAGGGAGTAATGAAAAACTGTTTTTT. The chain carries TRBV7-9 and TRBJ1-4, with 8 positions matching TRBD1. The CDR3 length is 15 residues. Unmatched junction bases numbered 6, after V lost 5 bases and J lost 4 bases. CDR1 SEHNR and CDR2 FQNEAQ come from the germline V gene (reference sequence). The full variable domain, with the rest looked up from reference TRBV7-9 and TRBJ1-4, is DTGVSQNPRHKITKRGQNVTFRCDPISEHNRLYWYRQTLGQGPEFLTYFQNEAQLEKSRLLSDRFSAERPKGSFSTLEIQRTEQGDSAMYLCASSPRTGSNEKLFFGSGTQLSVL.

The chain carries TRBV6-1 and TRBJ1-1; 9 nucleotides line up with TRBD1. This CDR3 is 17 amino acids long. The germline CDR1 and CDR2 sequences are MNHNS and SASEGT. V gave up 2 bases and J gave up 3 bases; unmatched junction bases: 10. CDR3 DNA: TGTGCCAGCAGTGAAAAAAAAAGTGGGACAGGGCACACTGAAGCTTTCTTT. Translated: CASSEKKSGTGHTEAFF.

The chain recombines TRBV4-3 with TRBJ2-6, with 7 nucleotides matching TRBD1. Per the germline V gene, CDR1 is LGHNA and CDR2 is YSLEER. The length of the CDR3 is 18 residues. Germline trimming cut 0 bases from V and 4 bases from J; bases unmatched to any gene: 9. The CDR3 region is CASSQEVSRGIGANVLTF. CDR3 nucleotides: TGCGCCAGCAGCCAAGAGGTATCCAGGGGGATAGGGGCCAACGTCCTGACTTTC.

CDR3 nucleotide sequence: TGTGCCAGTTCGGGACAGACTCTCTCCTACGAGCAGTACTTC. The encoded protein is CASSGQTLSYEQYF. This chain links TRBV19 with TRBJ2-7; 7 bases are shared with TRBD1. The V gene's germline CDR1 is LNHDA and CDR2 SQIVND (reference sequence). The V and J ends lost 8 bases and 0 bases, in that order; junction bases with no gene match: 7. The CDR3 spans 14 residues.

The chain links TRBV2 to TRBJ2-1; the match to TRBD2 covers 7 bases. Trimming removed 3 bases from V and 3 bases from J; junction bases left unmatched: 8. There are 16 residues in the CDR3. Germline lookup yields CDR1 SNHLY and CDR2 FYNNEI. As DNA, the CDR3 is TGTGCCAGCAGTGAGGTGAGGCTAGCGGTCTACAATGAGCAGTTCTTC. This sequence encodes CASSEVRLAVYNEQFF.

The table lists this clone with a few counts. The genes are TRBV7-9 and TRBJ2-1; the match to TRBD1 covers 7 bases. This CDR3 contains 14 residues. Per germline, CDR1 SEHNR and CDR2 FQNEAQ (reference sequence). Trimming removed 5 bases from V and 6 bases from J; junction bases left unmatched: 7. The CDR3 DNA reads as TGTGCCAGCAGCCCTCCGACAGGGACCAATGAGCAGTTCTTC. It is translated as CASSPPTGTNEQFF. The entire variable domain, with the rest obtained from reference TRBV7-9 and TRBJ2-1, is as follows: DTGVSQNPRHKITKRGQNVTFRCDPISEHNRLYWYRQTLGQGPEFLTYFQNEAQLEKSRLLSDRFSAERPKGSFSTLEIQRTEQGDSAMYLCASSPPTGTNEQFFGPGTRLTVL.

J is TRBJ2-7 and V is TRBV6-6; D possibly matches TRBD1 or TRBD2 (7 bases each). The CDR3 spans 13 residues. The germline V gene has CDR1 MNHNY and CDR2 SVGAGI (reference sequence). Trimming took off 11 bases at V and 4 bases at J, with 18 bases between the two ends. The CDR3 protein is CAAGEGARYEQYF. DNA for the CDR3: TGTGCCGCTGGGGAGGGGGCGAGGTACGAGCAGTACTTC.

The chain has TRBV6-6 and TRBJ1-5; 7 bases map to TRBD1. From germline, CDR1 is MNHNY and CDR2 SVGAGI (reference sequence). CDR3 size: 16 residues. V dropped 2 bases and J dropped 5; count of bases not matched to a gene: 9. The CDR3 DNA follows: TGTGCCAGCAGTTACGGGCAGGGGGAAGACCATCAGCCCCAGCATTTT. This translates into CASSYGQGEDHQPQHF.

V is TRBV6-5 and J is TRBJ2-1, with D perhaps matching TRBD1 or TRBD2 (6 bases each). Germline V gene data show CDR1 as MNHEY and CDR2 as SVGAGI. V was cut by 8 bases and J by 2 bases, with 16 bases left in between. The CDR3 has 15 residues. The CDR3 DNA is TGTGCCAGCTGGGGGGCGGGGACGCCCTACAATGAGCAGTTCTTC. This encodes CASWGAGTPYNEQFF.

Here the CDR3 DNA reads TGTGCCAGCAGCAAGACAGGGCTGAACACTGAAGCTTTCTTT. This encodes CASSKTGLNTEAFF. This chain connects TRBV7-9 to TRBJ1-1; 7 bases map to TRBD1. CDR3 length equals 14 residues. Germline lookup yields CDR1 SEHNR and CDR2 FQNEAQ (reference sequence). V lost 5 bases and J lost 0; bases outside the gene matches: 3.

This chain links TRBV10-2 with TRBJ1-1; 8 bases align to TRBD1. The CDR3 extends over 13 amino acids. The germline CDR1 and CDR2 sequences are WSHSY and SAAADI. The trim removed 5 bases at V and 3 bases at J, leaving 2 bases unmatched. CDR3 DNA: TGCGCCAGCAGTTCAGGGGGCGACACTGAAGCTTTCTTT. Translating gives CASSSGGDTEAFF.

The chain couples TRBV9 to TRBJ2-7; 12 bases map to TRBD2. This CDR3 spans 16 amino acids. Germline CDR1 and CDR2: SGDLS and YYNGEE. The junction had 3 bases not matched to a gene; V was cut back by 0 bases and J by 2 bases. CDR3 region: CASSVAASGGAYEQYF. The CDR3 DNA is TGTGCCAGCAGCGTAGCTGCTAGCGGGGGGGCCTACGAGCAGTACTTC.

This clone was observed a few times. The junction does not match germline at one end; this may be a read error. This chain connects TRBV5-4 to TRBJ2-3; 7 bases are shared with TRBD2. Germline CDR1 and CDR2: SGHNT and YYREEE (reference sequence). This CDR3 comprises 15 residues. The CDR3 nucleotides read TGCGCCAGCAGCCAAGACAAGCGGGACACAGATACGCAGTATTTT. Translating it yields CASSQDKRDTDTQYF.